This paragraph covers one T cell receptor (beta chain) sequence. This specimen belongs to a study of cytomegalovirus exposure and HLA in healthy donors. It was with 60 Vbeta and 13 Jbeta primers that the PCR ran. Original processing notes: There were about 88 million unique TCR beta chains by a later count, and some 11 million of them were shared. Assay used: immunoSEQ multiplex PCR; TCRdb lists only in-frame clones, some missing. V, J and clone size derive from that table, while D and trimming were established from the DNA sequence. The repertoire includes approximately 160,000 clones, 65% to 80% of them detected once, and under 5.5% sits in the top ten. J gave up 0 bases and V 0 bases, and 1 base lay outside the gene matches. Germline CDR1 reads SGHDT; CDR2 reads YYEEEE. The CDR3 sequence is 15 residues long.

This chain connects TRBV5-6 to TRBJ1-2; 8 bases are shared with TRBD1. Sequenced material: PBMCs. This clonotype was sampled from a man younger than 35 in good health and CMV-seropositive. This chain's CDR3 is CASSLGTGSNYGYTF. CDR3 nucleotide sequence: TGTGCCAGCAGCTTGGGGACAGGGTCTAACTATGGCTACACCTTC.